Shown below are 18 T cell receptor beta chains from a single sample sequenced in a study of T cells in Graves' hyperthyroidism and ophthalmopathy (dated by TCRdb to 2018 to 2020). Receptor libraries were prepared by multiplex PCR. The sequencer listed for this sample is Illumina HiSeq 2000. The TCR beta CDR3 regions were amplified from RNA transcripts. The TCR CDR3 was subjected to a first round of RT-PCR using the HTBI primer set and the Qiagen OneStep RT-PCR kit. The public reads were reanalyzed by TCRdb: fastp trimming at Q25, MiXCR alignment, in-frame beta chains only. Rows are unified per CDR3 protein, each entry keeping the most common DNA and genes. Counted in this sample were approximately 630,000 distinct CDR3 sequences; about 17% of them appeared once. The top ten clones comprise 3.5% to 4% of the sample. Sequenced: blood. The source is a woman in her 30s with Graves' hyperthyroidism.

This clonotype showed up many times. This chain connects TRBV7-2 to TRBJ2-7, with D perhaps TRBD2 (5 bases). CDR3 length: 14 amino acids. The V and J ends lost 1 base and 0 bases respectively, with 7 bases between them. The germline V gene encodes CDR1 SGHTA and CDR2 FQGNSA. The CDR3 DNA follows: TGTGCCAGCAGCTTAGTCGGGATCTCCTACGAGCAGTACTTC. Protein product: CASSLVGISYEQYF.

The chain couples TRBV29-1 to TRBJ2-3; TRBD2 matches 10 bases. The CDR3 extends over 15 amino acids. The ends lost 1 base at V and 4 bases at J; junction bases unmatched: 5. Germline CDR1 SQVTM, CDR2 ANQGSEA. In nucleotides, the CDR3 is TGCAGCGTTGAAGCACTAGCGGGACTTTCAGATACGCAGTATTTT. This encodes CSVEALAGLSDTQYF.

The chain employs TRBV20-1 and TRBJ2-7; D tentatively reads TRBD1 or TRBD2 (5 bases each). The CDR3 covers 14 residues. CDR1 is DFQATT, CDR2 SNEGSKA, per germline (reference sequence). V was shortened by 5 bases and J by 0 bases, with 14 bases between the two germline ends. This chain's CDR3 is CSAGDLRSSYEQYF. The CDR3 region has the DNA TGCAGTGCTGGGGACCTTCGCTCCTCCTACGAGCAGTACTTC.

The rearrangement links TRBV7-9 to TRBJ2-7; D might be TRBD1 (5 bases). V was shortened by 4 bases and J by 4 bases, with 32 bases between the two germline ends. The CDR3 loop spans 20 amino acids. Germline V CDR1 and CDR2: SEHNR, FQNEAQ (reference sequence). The CDR3 protein is CASSSTTYDLLGQETYEQYF. The CDR3 nucleotides read TGTGCCAGCAGCTCAACTACTTACGACCTGTTGGGGCAGGAGACTTACGAGCAGTACTTC.

V gene TRBV7-6 combines with J gene TRBJ2-2, with TRBD2 as a possible D gene (6 bases). The CDR3 runs 17 residues. Trimming shortened V by 5 bases and J by 2 bases, and 18 bases separated the two germline ends. Germline values: CDR1 SGHVS, CDR2 FNYEAQ. CDR3: CASSPLTGTENTGELFF. CDR3 nucleotide sequence: TGTGCCAGCAGCCCCCTCACCGGGACTGAAAACACCGGGGAGCTGTTTTTT. Using reference TRBV7-6 and TRBJ2-2 for the parts outside the CDR3, the full variable domain is GAGVSQSPRYKVTKRGQDVALRCDPISGHVSLYWYRQALGQGPEFLTYFNYEAQQDKSGLPNDRFSAERPEGSISTLTIQRTEQRDSAMYRCASSPLTGTENTGELFFGEGSRLTVL.

This clonotype was detected many times. The chain links TRBV9 to TRBJ2-7; 13 bases are shared with TRBD2. Per the germline V gene, CDR1 is SGDLS and CDR2 is YYNGEE. The CDR3 length is 17 residues. V was clipped by 0 bases and J by 0 bases; unmatched bases: 3. The CDR3 region is CASSVGLAGGSSYEQYF. The DNA of the CDR3 is TGTGCCAGCAGCGTAGGACTAGCGGGAGGAAGCTCCTACGAGCAGTACTTC.

This clonotype was counted only a few times. The chain is built from TRBV6-5 and TRBJ2-4, with D perhaps TRBD1 (6 bases). Trimming cost V 1 base and J 0 bases, with 13 bases left between them. The CDR3 has 17 residues. Germline V lookup: CDR1 MNHEY, CDR2 SVGAGI. In DNA, the CDR3 is TGTGCCAGCAGTTACTACAGTACAGGGCTAGCCAAAAACATTCAGTACTTC. Protein sequence: CASSYYSTGLAKNIQYF.

This clonotype was seen repeatedly, ten times or more. CDR3 amino acids: CASSHSGGGEKLFF. The CDR3 DNA is TGTGCCAGCAGCCACTCAGGGGGAGGTGAAAAACTGTTTTTT. The chain employs TRBV12-3 or TRBV12-4 and TRBJ1-4, with 7 nucleotides matching TRBD1. This CDR3 is built from 14 residues. The V and J ends lost 6 bases and 7 bases, in that order; junction bases with no gene match: 8.

This clonotype was found a few times. The chain uses TRBV27 and TRBJ1-3; D gene unclear. Germline CDR1 MNHEY, CDR2 SMNVEV (reference sequence). V was clipped by 8 bases and J by 0 bases, with 5 bases between them. The CDR3 extends over 12 amino acids. CDR3 loop: CASGNSGNTIYF. CDR3 nucleotides: TGTGCCAGCGGAAACTCTGGAAACACCATATATTTT.

This clonotype has at least ten counts. The chain recombines TRBV11-2 with TRBJ2-1; the D gene is possibly TRBD2 (6 bases). V lost 3 bases to trimming and J lost 10 bases, with 16 bases between them. The CDR3 extends over 14 amino acids. From germline, CDR1 is SGHAT and CDR2 FQNNGV. The CDR3 spells CASSLVGGLMEQFF. As DNA, the CDR3 is TGTGCCAGCAGCTTGGTGGGAGGACTCATGGAGCAGTTCTTC.

This clonotype was recorded a few times. This chain links TRBV10-3 with TRBJ2-7; 8 bases are shared with TRBD1. The CDR3 is 16 amino acids. With 8 bases clipped from V and 7 bases from J, the junction kept 19 bases outside the gene matches. Germline V gene sequence: CDR1 ENHRY, CDR2 SYGVKD. Here the CDR3 reads CAIGRSIRQGTGEQYF. Written as DNA, the CDR3 is TGTGCCATCGGACGTTCTATAAGACAGGGGACGGGAGAGCAGTACTTC.

The sample holds many counts of this clonotype. The chain links TRBV28 to TRBJ2-3, with D tentatively TRBD1 (6 bases). Trimming pared 7 bases from V and 1 base from J, leaving 24 bases between. The CDR3 length is 18 residues. Germline-derived CDR1 and CDR2 are MDHEN and SYDVKM. The CDR3 is CASTNHLGPEGGTDTQYF. For the CDR3, the DNA is TGTGCCAGCACCAACCACCTTGGACCCGAGGGGGGCACAGATACGCAGTATTTT. Full variable domain (outside the CDR3, taken from reference TRBV28 and TRBJ2-3): DVKVTQSSRYLVKRTGEKVFLECVQDMDHENMFWYRQDPGLGLRLIYFSYDVKMKEKGDIPEGYSVSREKKERFSLILESASTNQTSMYLCASTNHLGPEGGTDTQYFGPGTRLTVL.

The V and J genes are TRBV4-1 and TRBJ1-2; no firm D call. V lost 1 base and J lost 4, with 10 bases in between. This CDR3 is 14 amino acids long. From germline, CDR1 is MGHRA and CDR2 YSYEKL. CDR3 coding DNA: TGCGCCAGCAGCCAAGTAGTACCAATCTATGGCTACACCTTC. This codes for CASSQVVPIYGYTF.

A note on this clonotype: A much bigger clone sits one base away, suggesting this may be a read error. The V and J genes are TRBV9 and TRBJ2-7; D is unclear. CDR1 and CDR2 (germline): SGDLS, YYNGEE. Between the trimmed V and J ends, which lost 3 bases and 1 base, there was a span of 5 bases. The CDR3 spans 12 residues. DNA for the CDR3: TGTGCCAGCAGCGCCCATTCCTACGAGCAGTACTTC. Its translation: CASSAHSYEQYF.

Many counts were recorded for this clonotype. The chain combines TRBV28 with TRBJ1-6; 9 positions match TRBD1. V lost 3 bases, J lost 8 bases, and 14 bases stayed unmatched. Germline V CDR1 and CDR2: MDHEN, SYDVKM. This CDR3 region has 18 residues. The CDR3 is CASSLAGTGFFGDSPLHF. DNA of the CDR3: TGTGCCAGCAGTTTGGCCGGGACAGGGTTTTTTGGGGATTCACCCCTCCACTTT.

This clonotype was seen ten or more times. The chain joins TRBV28 to TRBJ1-2; unclear D gene. Germline lookup yields CDR1 MDHEN and CDR2 SYDVKM. The length of the CDR3 is 14 residues. With 7 bases removed from V and 3 bases from J, the gap between germline ends came to 15 bases. CDR3 in amino acids: CASIHGGRYYGYTF. Here the CDR3 DNA reads TGTGCCAGCATCCACGGCGGGCGGTACTATGGCTACACCTTC.

This clonotype was picked up many times. The CDR3 DNA is TGCGCCAGCAGCAAACCCCGGGACACAGATACGCAGTATTTT. Translated, it gives CASSKPRDTDTQYF. The V gene is TRBV5-1, the J gene TRBJ2-3; tentatively, D is TRBD2 (5 bases). The CDR3 totals 14 residues. CDR1 and CDR2 from the germline V gene are SGHRS and YFSETQ. V lost 4 bases and J 2 bases, leaving 11 bases between the germline ends.

This clonotype was counted only a few times. The V and J genes are TRBV10-2 and TRBJ1-1; D unclear. The CDR3 runs 12 residues. The germline gives CDR1 WSHSY, CDR2 SAAADI. Trimming removed 4 bases from V and 4 bases from J, with 7 bases in between. In DNA, the CDR3 is TGCGCCAGCAGTGTAAGACCCACTGAAGCTTTCTTT. This sequence encodes CASSVRPTEAFF.